The 19 T cell receptor beta chains in this list originate from one sample, sequenced in a study of blood T cell repertoires in COVID-19. Sequencing was performed with immunoSEQ multiplex PCR; in TCRdb, only in-frame clones are kept and a portion is missing. The profile covers about 200,000 clones, with around 80% appearing a single time and 8.5% to 12% taken by the ten largest. The material sequenced was peripheral blood. The receptors here all came from an elderly woman with acute or convalescent COVID-19.

The chain combines TRBV18 with TRBJ2-5; D is possibly TRBD2 (5 bases). Germline V gene sequence: CDR1 KGHSH, CDR2 LQKENI. The CDR3 spans 13 residues. V gave up 5 bases and J gave up 4 bases, with 11 bases separating them. The CDR3: CASSSLGGETQYF. The CDR3 DNA reads as TGTGCCAGCTCATCACTAGGAGGAGAGACCCAGTACTTC.

The V call is TRBV18, the J call TRBJ1-1, with 7 positions matching TRBD1. Germline values: CDR1 KGHSH, CDR2 LQKENI. The CDR3 totals 15 residues. V was clipped by 1 base and J by 4 bases; unmatched bases: 6. The DNA of the CDR3 is TGTGCCAGCTCACCACGCGGGACAGACGGCACTGAAGCTTTCTTT. Translation: CASSPRGTDGTEAFF.

This sequence joins TRBV5-8 and TRBJ2-3, with 12 bases matching TRBD2. The trim removed 2 bases at V and 5 bases at J, leaving 12 bases unmatched. The CDR3 consists of 18 residues. Germline CDR1 is SGHTS and CDR2 is YDEGEE. The CDR3 loop is CASSFMLAGGNYQDTQYF. The CDR3 bases are TGTGCCAGCAGCTTCATGCTAGCGGGAGGGAACTACCAAGATACGCAGTATTTT.

The rearrangement joins TRBV29-1 to TRBJ2-5; 10 bases match TRBD2. The CDR3 has 18 amino acids. Germline V gene lookup returns CDR1 SQVTM and CDR2 ANQGSEA. J gave up 3 bases and V 6 bases, and 19 bases lay outside the gene matches. CDR3 loop: CSVLGLAGVGRVEETQYF. The CDR3 DNA follows: TGCAGCGTCTTGGGCCTAGCGGGAGTGGGGCGAGTGGAAGAGACCCAGTACTTC.

V gene TRBV6-6 combines with J gene TRBJ1-2; D remains ambiguous. Trimming took off 5 bases at V and 5 bases at J, with 15 bases between the two ends. Germline values: CDR1 MNHNY, CDR2 SVGAGI (reference sequence). The CDR3 extends over 14 amino acids. This chain's CDR3 is CASSPVVRGYGYTF. CDR3 coding DNA: TGTGCCAGCAGTCCAGTAGTCCGGGGTTATGGCTACACCTTC.

The V call is TRBV7-2, the J call TRBJ1-2, with D tentatively TRBD1 (5 bases). Trimming took 5 bases from V and 2 from J, leaving 15 bases between them. Per germline, CDR1 SGHTA and CDR2 FQGNSA. This CDR3 comprises 15 residues. This CDR3 reads CASSINGGGNYGYTF. The CDR3 coding sequence is TGTGCCAGCAGCATCAATGGGGGAGGGAACTATGGCTACACCTTC.

The gene calls are TRBV29-1 and TRBJ2-7; 14 bases map to TRBD2. Germline CDR1 is SQVTM and CDR2 is ANQGSEA. The ends lost 8 bases at V and 5 bases at J; junction bases unmatched: 2. CDR3 length equals 12 residues. For the CDR3, the DNA is TGCAGCACGGGACTAGCGGGAGACGAGCAGTACTTC. It specifies CSTGLAGDEQYF.

The rearrangement links TRBV6-2 or TRBV6-3 to TRBJ2-7; 9 bases agree with TRBD1. Germline V gene lookup returns CDR1 MNHEY and CDR2 SVGEGT. V was pared by 0 bases and J by 5 bases, with 2 bases of the junction left unmatched. This CDR3 is 14 amino acids long. CDR3 residues: CASSYSGTGNEQYF. The CDR3 coding sequence is TGTGCCAGCAGTTACTCCGGGACAGGGAACGAGCAGTACTTC.

This clone was observed at least ten times. This chain joins TRBV4-2 and TRBJ2-5, with 8 bases that match TRBD2. Trimming at V came to 2 bases and at J to 5 bases, leaving 7 bases not matched to a gene. Germline V gene data show CDR1 as LGHNA and CDR2 as YNFKEQ. CDR3 size: 15 residues. CDR3 in DNA: TGTGCCAGCAGCCAACGCGCGGGAGGTACGGAGACCCAGTACTTC. This codes for CASSQRAGGTETQYF.

This clone was observed a few times. V usage is TRBV7-2 and J usage is TRBJ2-1; D not resolved. The CDR3 loop spans 14 amino acids. V was clipped by 1 base and J by 6 bases, with 10 bases between them. The germline V gene has CDR1 SGHTA and CDR2 FQGNSA. The DNA for the CDR3 is TGTGCCAGCAGCTTAGGAGGCGGATTCAATGAGCAGTTCTTC. It encodes CASSLGGGFNEQFF.

The J gene is TRBJ1-5, the V gene TRBV28; TRBD1 aligns across 10 bases. CDR1 and CDR2 from the germline V gene are MDHEN and SYDVKM. The trim removed 6 bases at V and 6 bases at J, leaving 5 bases unmatched. This CDR3 contains 14 residues. The CDR3 coding sequence is TGTGCCAGCAGGACAGGGGGCGGAGGTCAGCCCCAGCATTTT. It is translated as CASRTGGGGQPQHF.

CDR3 DNA: TGCGCCAGCAGCCAACTAACAGGGGGCGACTATGGCTACACCTTC. Translated, it gives CASSQLTGGDYGYTF. The chain is built from TRBV4-1 and TRBJ1-2, with TRBD1 matching 9 bases. Germline CDR1 is MGHRA and CDR2 is YSYEKL. Trimming cost V 2 bases and J 3 bases; bases outside gene matches: 4. This CDR3 contains 15 residues.

This clone has only one observation. This rearrangement joins TRBV15 to TRBJ2-7; 7 nucleotides align to TRBD1. With 1 base clipped from V and 5 bases from J, the junction kept 11 bases outside the gene matches. Germline V gene sequence: CDR1 LNHNV, CDR2 YYDKDF (reference sequence). CDR3 length equals 16 residues. In DNA, the CDR3 is TGTGCCACCAGCAGAGGGTTGACAGGGATGTTCCACGAGCAGTACTTC. It specifies CATSRGLTGMFHEQYF.

V usage is TRBV5-1 and J usage is TRBJ2-5, with TRBD1 identical over 11 bases. CDR1 is SGHRS and CDR2 is YFSETQ in the germline V gene. J was trimmed by 5 bases and V by 7 bases; bases with no gene match: 7. This CDR3 contains 14 residues. In DNA form, the CDR3 reads TGCGCCAGCTGGACCGGGACAGGGGGGGAGACCCAGTACTTC. Translated: CASWTGTGGETQYF.

The rearrangement uses TRBV6-6 and TRBJ2-5; D unclear. Germline CDR1 reads MNHNY; CDR2 reads SVGAGI (reference sequence). CDR3 length: 14 amino acids. Trimming took off 2 bases at V and 2 bases at J, with 9 bases between the two ends. The CDR3 sequence is CASSYVADQETQYF. The CDR3 DNA sequence: TGTGCCAGCAGTTACGTAGCCGATCAAGAGACCCAGTACTTC.

The chain employs TRBV6-5 and TRBJ2-1, with TRBD2 identical over 15 bases. J lost 7 bases, V lost 6 bases, and 4 bases had no gene match. Germline CDR1 reads MNHEY; CDR2 reads SVGAGI. This CDR3 spans 15 amino acids. In DNA form, the CDR3 reads TGTGCCAGCAGCCGCGGGACTAGCGGGAGGAATGAGCAGTTCTTC. Translating it yields CASSRGTSGRNEQFF.

The CDR3 loop is CASSGEYEQYF. The CDR3 DNA follows: TGTGCCAGCAGTGGAGAGTACGAGCAGTACTTC. The rearrangement uses TRBV2 and TRBJ2-7; D gene uncertain. There are 11 residues in the CDR3. Germline-derived CDR1 and CDR2 are SNHLY and FYNNEI. V lost 4 bases and J lost 4, with 5 bases in between.

The genes are TRBV7-2 and TRBJ2-5; 9 nucleotides agree with TRBD2. CDR3 size: 15 residues. CDR1 and CDR2 from the germline V gene are SGHTA and FQGNSA. V was pared by 5 bases and J by 5 bases, with 9 bases of the junction left unmatched. The DNA for the CDR3 is TGTGCCAGCAGCCCAAGACTAGCGGCCGTGGAGACCCAGTACTTC. Its translation is CASSPRLAAVETQYF. The entire variable domain, with the rest obtained from reference TRBV7-2 and TRBJ2-5, is as follows: GAGVSQSPSNKVTEKGKDVELRCDPISGHTALYWYRQSLGQGLEFLIYFQGNSAPDKSGLPSDRFSAERTGGSVSTLTIQRTQQEDSAVYLCASSPRLAAVETQYFGPGTRLLVL.

The CDR3 protein is CASSLGGPTDTQYF. CDR3 bases: TGTGCCAGCAGCTTAGGGGGCCCCACAGATACGCAGTATTTT. This sequence joins TRBV7-2 and TRBJ2-3, with a possible D match to TRBD1 (5 bases). CDR1 is SGHTA and CDR2 is FQGNSA in the germline V gene. This CDR3 is built from 14 residues. The ends were cut back, 1 base at V and 2 bases at J, with 7 bases in the middle.